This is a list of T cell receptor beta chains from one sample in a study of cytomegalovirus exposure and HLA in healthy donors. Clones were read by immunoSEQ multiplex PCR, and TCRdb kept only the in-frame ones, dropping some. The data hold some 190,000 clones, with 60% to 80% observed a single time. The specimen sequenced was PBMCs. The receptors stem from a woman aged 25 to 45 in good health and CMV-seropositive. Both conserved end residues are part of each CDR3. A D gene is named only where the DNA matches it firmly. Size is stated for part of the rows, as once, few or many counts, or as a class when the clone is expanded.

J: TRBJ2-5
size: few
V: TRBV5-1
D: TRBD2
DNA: TGCGCCAGCAGCTTGGGGACTAGCGGGAGGGCCGGAGAGACCCAGTACTTC
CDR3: CASSLGTSGRAGETQYF

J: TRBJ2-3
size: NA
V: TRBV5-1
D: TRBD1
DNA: TGCGCCAGCAGCCGTAAGACAGGGCCTAGCACAGATACGCAGTATTTT
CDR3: CASSRKTGPSTDTQYF

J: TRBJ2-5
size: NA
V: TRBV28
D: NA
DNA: TGTGCCAGCAGTTATGGACTGCAAGAGACCCAGTACTTC
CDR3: CASSYGLQETQYF

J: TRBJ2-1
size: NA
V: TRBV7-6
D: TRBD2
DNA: TGTGCCAGCAGCTTAGGACTAGCGGACTACAATGAGCAGTTCTTC
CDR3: CASSLGLADYNEQFF

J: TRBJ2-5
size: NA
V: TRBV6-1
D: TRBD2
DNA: TGTGCCAGCACCCAGGAGGGACTAGCGACCGAGACCCAGTACTTC
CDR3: CASTQEGLATETQYF

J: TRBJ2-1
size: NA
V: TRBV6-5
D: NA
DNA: TGTGCCAGCAGTTACGGGCGGGATGGCTACAATGAGCAGTTCTTC
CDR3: CASSYGRDGYNEQFF

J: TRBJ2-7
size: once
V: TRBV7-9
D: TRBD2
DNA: TGTGCCAGCAGCTCCACCGGGACTAGCGGGGGTTCCTCCTACGAGCAGTACTTC
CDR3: CASSSTGTSGGSSYEQYF

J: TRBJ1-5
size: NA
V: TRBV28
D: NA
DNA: TGTGCCAGCTCCCTCCAGGGTGAACCCAATCAGCCCCAGCATTTT
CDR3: CASSLQGEPNQPQHF

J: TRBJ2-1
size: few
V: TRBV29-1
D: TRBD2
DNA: TGCAGCGTTGAAGCGGGAGGAACCAATGAGCAGTTCTTC
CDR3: CSVEAGGTNEQFF

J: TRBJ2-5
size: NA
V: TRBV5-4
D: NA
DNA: TGTGCCAGCAGCTCGGGACTTCTCCAAGAGACCCAGTACTTC
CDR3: CASSSGLLQETQYF

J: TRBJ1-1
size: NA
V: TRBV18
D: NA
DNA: TGTGCCAGCTCACCAGGCCGGAACACTGAAGCTTTCTTT
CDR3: CASSPGRNTEAFF

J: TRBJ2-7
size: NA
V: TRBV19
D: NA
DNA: TGTGCCAGTAGTATCAGGCGTTCCTACGAGCAGTACTTC
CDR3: CASSIRRSYEQYF

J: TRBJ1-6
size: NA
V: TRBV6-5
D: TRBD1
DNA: TGTGCCAGCAGTTACCAGGGACAGTCGTCACCCCTCCACTTT
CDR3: CASSYQGQSSPLHF

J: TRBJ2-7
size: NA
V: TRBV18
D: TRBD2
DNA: TGTGCCAGCTCGCCTCAAGGCGGACTAGCGGACGAGCAGTACTTC
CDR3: CASSPQGGLADEQYF

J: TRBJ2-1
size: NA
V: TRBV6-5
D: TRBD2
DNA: TGTGCCAGTTGGACTCCGGGACTAGCCGAGCAGTTCTTC
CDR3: CASWTPGLAEQFF

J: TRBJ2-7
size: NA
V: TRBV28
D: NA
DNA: TGTGCCAGCAGTTTCAGTCAGGGGACCTACGAGCAGTACTTC
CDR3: CASSFSQGTYEQYF

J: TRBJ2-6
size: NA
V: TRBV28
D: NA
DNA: TGTGCCAGCAGTCCGGTCAGGGGTTCTGGGGCCAACGTCCTGACTTTC
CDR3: CASSPVRGSGANVLTF

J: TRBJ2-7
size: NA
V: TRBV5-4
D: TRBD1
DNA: TGTGCCAGCAGTTACGGACAGGGGGCTTACGAGCAGTACTTC
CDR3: CASSYGQGAYEQYF

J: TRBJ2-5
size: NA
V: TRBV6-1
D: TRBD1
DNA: TGTGCCAGCCAGGGACAGCTACTTCGACAAGAGACCCAGTACTTC
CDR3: CASQGQLLRQETQYF

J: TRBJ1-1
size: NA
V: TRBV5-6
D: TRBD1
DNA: TGTGCCAGCAGCTTTGGTGGGACAGCTGAAGCTTTCTTT
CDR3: CASSFGGTAEAFF

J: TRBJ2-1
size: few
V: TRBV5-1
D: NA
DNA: TGCGCCAGCAGCTTCTTTGGCGGGGACTACAATGAGCAGTTCTTC
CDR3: CASSFFGGDYNEQFF

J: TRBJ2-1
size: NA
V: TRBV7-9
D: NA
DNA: TGTGCCAGCAGCTTAGCTAGCGGCCCGAGATACAATGAGCAGTTCTTC
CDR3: CASSLASGPRYNEQFF